Listed below are T cell receptor beta chains from one sample, sequenced in a study of blood T cell repertoires in COVID-19. The data were produced by immunoSEQ multiplex PCR, yet TCRdb's version contains in-frame clones alone and is incomplete. The table includes around 150,000 clones, more than 70% detected once. Sequences were obtained from peripheral blood. The source of these receptors is a woman aged 45-59 years with acute or convalescent COVID-19. The CDR3 runs from the conserved cysteine through the conserved F or W. The D gene is left open where the match is weak.

v_gene: TRBV19; d_gene: TRBD1; CDR3aa: CASRSRGTGTGVENYGYTF
v_gene: TRBV10-3; d_gene: TRBD1; CDR3aa: CATAPQGAVGNTIYF
v_gene: TRBV5-8; d_gene: .; CDR3aa: CASSSFSTDDSPLHF
v_gene: TRBV28; d_gene: TRBD1; CDR3aa: CASSSQDRGSYGYTF
v_gene: TRBV6-5; d_gene: TRBD2; CDR3aa: CASNLAGGGETQYF
v_gene: TRBV6-5; d_gene: TRBD2; CDR3aa: CASRGTSGGYNEQFF
v_gene: TRBV4-1; d_gene: .; CDR3aa: CASSQTGHMNTEAFF
v_gene: TRBV30; d_gene: .; CDR3aa: CAWSRGSNQPQHF
v_gene: TRBV9; d_gene: .; CDR3aa: CASSSGQRAYEQYF
v_gene: TRBV27; d_gene: .; CDR3aa: CASSYGNYNEQFF
v_gene: TRBV4-3; d_gene: .; CDR3aa: CASSHLATVSGANVLTF
v_gene: TRBV7-2; d_gene: .; CDR3aa: CASSSGMGNEQFF
v_gene: TRBV4-1; d_gene: TRBD2; CDR3aa: CASSQGPGGSAGELFF
v_gene: TRBV5-1; d_gene: TRBD2; CDR3aa: CASSLNGGGDTDTQYF
v_gene: TRBV7-2; d_gene: .; CDR3aa: CASSHDWESPLHF
v_gene: TRBV3-1/TRBV3-2; d_gene: .; CDR3aa: CASSQLAEVNGYTF
v_gene: TRBV27; d_gene: .; CDR3aa: CASTSGAGDEQYF
v_gene: TRBV6-2/TRBV6-3; d_gene: .; CDR3aa: CASSYFPADEQYF
v_gene: TRBV5-1; d_gene: TRBD1; CDR3aa: CASSLTTGVNTEAFF
v_gene: TRBV19; d_gene: .; CDR3aa: CASSIDLGGAGELFF
v_gene: TRBV11-1; d_gene: TRBD2; CDR3aa: CASSPWGGEETQYF
v_gene: TRBV23-1; d_gene: .; CDR3aa: CASSQGMFPLEQYF
v_gene: TRBV30; d_gene: TRBD1; CDR3aa: CAWGTGYGYTF
v_gene: TRBV6-6; d_gene: .; CDR3aa: CASSPGENPSPLHF
v_gene: TRBV7-9; d_gene: .; CDR3aa: CASSPSGGTEAFF
v_gene: TRBV6-5; d_gene: TRBD1; CDR3aa: CASRTGGAASGYTF
v_gene: TRBV30; d_gene: .; CDR3aa: CAWSGAFGMEKLFF
v_gene: TRBV27; d_gene: .; CDR3aa: CASSHLAEAFF
v_gene: TRBV7-2; d_gene: .; CDR3aa: CASSLRLGTNYGYTF
v_gene: TRBV27; d_gene: TRBD1; CDR3aa: CASRRNLGTGAGAFF
v_gene: TRBV29-1; d_gene: .; CDR3aa: CSVESGHLSGNTIYF
v_gene: TRBV7-2; d_gene: .; CDR3aa: CASSQQGIVYGYTF
v_gene: TRBV5-6; d_gene: TRBD1; CDR3aa: CASSTPSPGQGLNYGYTF
v_gene: TRBV7-9; d_gene: .; CDR3aa: CASSWGGSNTEAFF
v_gene: TRBV6-5; d_gene: TRBD1; CDR3aa: CASNDRDRKTQYF
v_gene: TRBV7-2; d_gene: .; CDR3aa: CASSFVGAPNTGELFF
v_gene: TRBV12-5; d_gene: .; CDR3aa: CASGRHSSGNTGELFF
v_gene: TRBV18; d_gene: .; CDR3aa: CASHAGSNQPQHF
v_gene: TRBV5-1; d_gene: TRBD2; CDR3aa: CASSSQRGGGHEQFF
v_gene: TRBV18; d_gene: .; CDR3aa: CASSPDRNYGYTF
v_gene: TRBV6-2/TRBV6-3; d_gene: TRBD2; CDR3aa: CASSYRLAGGPGTGELFF
v_gene: TRBV7-8; d_gene: .; CDR3aa: CASSENTGQPQHF
v_gene: TRBV5-1; d_gene: .; CDR3aa: CASSLGEEYGQPQHF
v_gene: TRBV7-8; d_gene: .; CDR3aa: CASRIGNTIYF
v_gene: TRBV7-9; d_gene: .; CDR3aa: CASSLVSSYEQYF
v_gene: TRBV7-2; d_gene: TRBD2; CDR3aa: CASSLVSGGGADNEQFF
v_gene: TRBV3-1/TRBV3-2; d_gene: .; CDR3aa: CASSRGGTEAFF
v_gene: TRBV24-1; d_gene: .; CDR3aa: CATSGYLVGDEQFF
v_gene: TRBV6-2/TRBV6-3; d_gene: .; CDR3aa: CASSSDSFNQPQHF
v_gene: TRBV11-2; d_gene: TRBD2; CDR3aa: CASTLRSGWSTDTQYF
v_gene: TRBV7-2; d_gene: TRBD1; CDR3aa: CASSLWGQGEGNIQYF